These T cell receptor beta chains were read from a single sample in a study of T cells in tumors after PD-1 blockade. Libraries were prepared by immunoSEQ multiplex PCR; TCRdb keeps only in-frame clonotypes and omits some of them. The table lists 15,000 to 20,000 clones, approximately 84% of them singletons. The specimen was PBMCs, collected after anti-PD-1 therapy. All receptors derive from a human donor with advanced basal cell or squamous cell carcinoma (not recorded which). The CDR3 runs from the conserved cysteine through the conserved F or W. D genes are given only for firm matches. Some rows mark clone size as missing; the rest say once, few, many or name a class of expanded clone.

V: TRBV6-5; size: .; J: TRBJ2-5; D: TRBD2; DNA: TGTGCCAGCAGTTACTCCGGGGGGGGTCAAGAGACCCAGTACTTC; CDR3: CASSYSGGGQETQYF
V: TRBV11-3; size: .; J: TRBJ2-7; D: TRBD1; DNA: TGTGCCAGCAGCTTAGAGGTACAGGGGGCGGTCTCCGAGCAGTACTTC; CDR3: CASSLEVQGAVSEQYF
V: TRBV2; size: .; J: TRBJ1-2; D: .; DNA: TGTGCCAGCAGTGAATCCAGGGGATATGGCTACACCTTC; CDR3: CASSESRGYGYTF
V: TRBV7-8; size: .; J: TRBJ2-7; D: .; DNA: TGTGCCAGCAGCCACTCCTACGAGCAGTACTTC; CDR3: CASSHSYEQYF
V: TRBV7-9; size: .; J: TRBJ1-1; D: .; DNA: TGTGCCAGCAGCTTAGCCGGGCCGAACACTGAAGCTTTCTTT; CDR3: CASSLAGPNTEAFF
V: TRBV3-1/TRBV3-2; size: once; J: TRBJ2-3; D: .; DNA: TGTGCCAGCAGTAGAGTGGCAGATACGCAGTATTTT; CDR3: CASSRVADTQYF
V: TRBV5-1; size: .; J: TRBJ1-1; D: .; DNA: TGCGCCAGCAGCCTAGGACAGTACACTGAAGCTTTCTTT; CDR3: CASSLGQYTEAFF
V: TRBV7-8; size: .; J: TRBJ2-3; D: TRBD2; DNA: TGTGCCAGCAGCCCCCTGGGGAGCGGGAGGGCAGATACGCAGTATTTT; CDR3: CASSPLGSGRADTQYF
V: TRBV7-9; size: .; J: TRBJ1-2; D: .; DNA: TGTGCCAGCAGCTTAGATCTGAATGGCTACACCTTC; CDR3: CASSLDLNGYTF
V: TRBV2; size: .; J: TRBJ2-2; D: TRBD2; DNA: TGTGCCAGCAGGCGGACTAGCGGGAGTACCGGGGAGCTGTTTTTT; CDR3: CASRRTSGSTGELFF
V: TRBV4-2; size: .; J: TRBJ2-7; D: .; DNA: TGTGCCAGCAGCCAAGATATAACGGACTCCTACGAGCAGTACTTC; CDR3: CASSQDITDSYEQYF
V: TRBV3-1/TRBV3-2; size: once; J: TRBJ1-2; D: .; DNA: TGTGCCAGCAGCCAAGCGGGGGCGGGGAGGGGCAACTATGGCTACACCTTC; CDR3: CASSQAGAGRGNYGYTF
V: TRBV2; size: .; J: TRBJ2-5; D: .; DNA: TGTGCCAGCCGGAGAGGGGGGGCCTTAGAGACCCAGTACTTC; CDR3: CASRRGGALETQYF
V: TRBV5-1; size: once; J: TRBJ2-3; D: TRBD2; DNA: TGCGCCACTCGTAGCGGGAGCTTTACAGATACGCAGTATTTT; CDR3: CATRSGSFTDTQYF
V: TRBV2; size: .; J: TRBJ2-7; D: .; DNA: TGTGCCAGCAGCGGACATCTTTCCTACGAGCAGTACTTC; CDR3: CASSGHLSYEQYF
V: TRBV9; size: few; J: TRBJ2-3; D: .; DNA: TGTGCCAGCAGCGTCTCAAGCACAGATACGCAGTATTTT; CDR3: CASSVSSTDTQYF
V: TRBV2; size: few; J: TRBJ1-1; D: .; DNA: TGTGCCAGGGAGGAGGTGAACACTGAAGCTTTCTTT; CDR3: CAREEVNTEAFF
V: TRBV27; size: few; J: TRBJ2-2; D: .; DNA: TGTGCCAGCCGGTGGAACACCGGGGAGCTGTTTTTT; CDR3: CASRWNTGELFF
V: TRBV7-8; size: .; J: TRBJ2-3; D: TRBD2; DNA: TGTGCCAGCAGCTTAACACCGGGGGGGGTGAGAACAGATACGCAGTATTTT; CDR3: CASSLTPGGVRTDTQYF
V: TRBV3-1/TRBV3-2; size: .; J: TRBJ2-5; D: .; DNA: TGTGCCAGCAGCCAAGATACAAACCAAGAGACCCAGTACTTC; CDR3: CASSQDTNQETQYF
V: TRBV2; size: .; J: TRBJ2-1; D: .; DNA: TGTGCCAGCAGTGCGGGTCTCCGTTTAAATGAGCAGTTCTTC; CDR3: CASSAGLRLNEQFF